This TCR beta chain was recovered during a study of CD8 T cells in Susac syndrome. Study-level results: As acknowledged by the study, its TCR sequencing and HLA analysis included a relatively small number of individuals.

The TEMRA cells underwent FACS enrichment, while the CD8+ and CD4+ T cells underwent negative isolation. Concerning this clonotype itself: Its antigen remains unknown.

RNA, at roughly 0.45 to 1 ug, was reverse transcribed with random hexamers. immunoSEQ multiplex PCR amplified TCR beta CDR3 across 54 Vbeta, 13 Jbeta. In TCRdb, the immunoSEQ multiplex PCR reads were re-called with MiXCR into one record per CDR3 protein. The data show around 140,000 distinct CDR3 sequences, with around 94% seen just once and less than 0.095% held by the top ten. CDR3 length: 16 amino acids. Germline CDR1 MDHEN, CDR2 SYDVKM. Trimming cost V 6 bases and J 5 bases; bases outside gene matches: 15. J is TRBJ2-5 and V is TRBV28; the match to TRBD2 covers 7 bases. Sequences were obtained from CD4+ T cells from PBMCs. This receptor was identified in a human donor in good health. This CDR3 reads CASRPWGGGARETQYF. CDR3 coding DNA: TGTGCCAGCAGGCCGTGGGGGGGAGGGGCGCGGGAGACCCAGTACTTC.